Listed here are 24 T cell receptor beta chains from one sample, sequenced in a study of blood T cell repertoires in COVID-19. Only in-frame clones appear in the TCRdb table, and some are missing; sequencing was by immunoSEQ multiplex PCR. The sample carries about 160,000 clones, roughly 88% recorded once. Specimen: peripheral blood. All receptors derive from a woman older than 75 with active or convalescent COVID-19.

The chain combines TRBV18 with TRBJ1-1, with 7 bases aligning to TRBD1. The CDR3 loop spans 15 amino acids. CDR1 is KGHSH and CDR2 is LQKENI in the germline V gene. The V segment lost 3 bases and the J segment 3 bases; nucleotides outside the gene matches: 7. For the CDR3, the DNA is TGTGCCAGCTCACCGACAGGGCCCCCCTACACTGAAGCTTTCTTT. Amino acids: CASSPTGPPYTEAFF.

V is TRBV13 and J is TRBJ2-1, with 9 bases that match TRBD1. J was trimmed by 0 bases and V by 5 bases; bases with no gene match: 5. Germline V gene sequence: CDR1 PRHDT, CDR2 FYEKMQ (reference sequence). This CDR3 comprises 16 residues. The CDR3 nucleotides read TGTGCCAGCAGCGAGCGACAGGGGGGCTCCTACAATGAGCAGTTCTTC. Translating it yields CASSERQGGSYNEQFF.

This chain uses TRBV6-5 with TRBJ1-3; 10 positions agree with TRBD1. CDR3 size: 16 residues. Per germline, CDR1 MNHEY and CDR2 SVGAGI. J gave up 2 bases and V 2 bases, and 3 bases lay outside the gene matches. CDR3: CASSYLGQGTGNTIYF. The CDR3 DNA reads TGTGCCAGCAGTTACCTGGGACAGGGGACTGGAAACACCATATATTTT.

This clone came up once. The chain joins TRBV2 to TRBJ2-7; a possible D gene is TRBD1 (6 bases). V dropped 5 bases and J dropped 5 bases, with 10 bases sitting between them. CDR3 length equals 12 residues. CDR1 and CDR2 from the germline V gene are SNHLY and FYNNEI. CDR3 DNA: TGTGCCAGCAGTAAACAGGGCAACGAGCAGTACTTC. Translation gives CASSKQGNEQYF.

V usage is TRBV7-9 and J usage is TRBJ1-1; D is ambiguous. Trimming removed 1 base at V and 0 bases at J, with 9 bases between. Looked up from germline, CDR1 is SEHNR and CDR2 is FQNEAQ (reference sequence). The CDR3 has 15 amino acids. CDR3 DNA sequence: TGTGCCAGCAGCTTAGAGCGGACCGTGAACACTGAAGCTTTCTTT. It is translated as CASSLERTVNTEAFF.

The chain uses TRBV19 and TRBJ2-5; 7 bases line up with TRBD2. The CDR3 totals 15 residues. The V gene's germline CDR1 is LNHDA and CDR2 SQIVND (reference sequence). V was clipped by 1 base and J by 1 base; unmatched bases: 3. The CDR3 here is CASSIGGTTQETQYF. Here the CDR3 DNA reads TGTGCCAGTAGTATAGGGGGGACTACCCAAGAGACCCAGTACTTC.

Here the CDR3 DNA reads TGTGCCAGCAGCTTCTTGTCAGCGGAGACCTACGAGCAGTACTTC. It specifies CASSFLSAETYEQYF. This sequence joins TRBV5-6 and TRBJ2-7; a weak D match, TRBD2 (5 bases). The CDR3 totals 15 residues. The V and J ends lost 2 bases and 2 bases respectively, with 14 bases between them. Looked up from germline, CDR1 is SGHDT and CDR2 is YYEEEE.

This clone was observed once. The V gene is TRBV7-6, the J gene TRBJ2-2, with 11 bases matching TRBD2. Germline trimming cut 5 bases from V and 1 base from J; bases unmatched to any gene: 6. From germline, CDR1 is SGHVS and CDR2 FNYEAQ. The CDR3 covers 17 residues. CDR3 bases: TGTGCCAGCAGCATCATAGCGGGGGGGAAGAACACCGGGGAGCTGTTTTTT. Amino acids: CASSIIAGGKNTGELFF.

The gene calls are TRBV7-3 and TRBJ2-1, with 14 bases lining up with TRBD2. Germline CDR1 and CDR2: SGHTA and FQGTGA. After removal of 5 bases from V and 9 bases from J, the junction contained 12 bases not matched to a gene. The CDR3 runs 17 residues. CDR3 bases: TGTGCCAGCAGCCTTGAACCGACTAGCGGGGGGGCTGGTGAGCAGTTCTTC. Translating gives CASSLEPTSGGAGEQFF.

This clone was picked up a small number of times. The chain couples TRBV10-3 to TRBJ2-1; D may be TRBD2 (5 bases). CDR1 ENHRY and CDR2 SYGVKD come from the germline V gene. Trimming left V 0 bases short and J 6 bases short, with 9 bases between. The CDR3 covers 14 residues. The CDR3, as DNA: TGTGCCATCAGTGAGTCCGGGGATCGCAATGAGCAGTTCTTC. It translates to CAISESGDRNEQFF.

This clone showed up just a few times. The chain couples TRBV2 to TRBJ1-5; 8 bases are a match to TRBD1. Trimming removed 3 bases from V and 9 bases from J; junction bases left unmatched: 10. CDR3 length: 15 amino acids. Per germline, CDR1 SNHLY and CDR2 FYNNEI. The CDR3 DNA sequence: TGTGCCAGCAGTGATCTCGAACAGGGGGGGAGGCCCCAGCATTTT. Protein sequence: CASSDLEQGGRPQHF.

This chain joins TRBV11-2 and TRBJ1-6, with 9 bases matching TRBD1. With 5 bases clipped from V and 10 bases from J, the junction kept 6 bases outside the gene matches. This CDR3 has 14 amino acids. The V gene's germline CDR1 is SGHAT and CDR2 FQNNGV. CDR3 in DNA: TGTGCCAGCAGCCCGGACAGGGGTGGCTCACCCCTCCACTTT. It encodes CASSPDRGGSPLHF.

The chain carries TRBV7-9 and TRBJ2-7; TRBD1 matches 8 bases. J lost 7 bases, V lost 11 bases, and 7 bases had no gene match. The germline CDR1 and CDR2 sequences are SEHNR and FQNEAQ (reference sequence). CDR3 length: 11 amino acids. The CDR3 bases are TGTGCCTCCAGACAGGGGAGAGAGCAGTACTTC. As protein: CASRQGREQYF.

This sequence joins TRBV10-3 and TRBJ1-2; TRBD1 matches 8 bases. From germline, CDR1 is ENHRY and CDR2 SYGVKD. The length of the CDR3 is 14 residues. V lost 6 bases, J lost 4 bases, and 7 bases stayed unmatched. CDR3 in DNA: TGTGCCATCAGCCCCGGACAGGGACGCTATGGCTACACCTTC. Amino acids: CAISPGQGRYGYTF.

The J gene is TRBJ2-4, the V gene TRBV18; TRBD1 matches at 11 bases. Trimming at V came to 3 bases and at J to 4 bases, leaving 8 bases not matched to a gene. This CDR3 comprises 17 residues. From germline, CDR1 is KGHSH and CDR2 LQKENI. The CDR3 region is CASSPTGTGGKKNIQYF. The CDR3 DNA reads as TGTGCCAGCTCACCGACCGGGACAGGGGGGAAGAAAAACATTCAGTACTTC.

This chain links TRBV10-3 with TRBJ1-1; D might be TRBD1 (5 bases). Trimming removed 0 bases from V and 0 bases from J, with 11 bases in between. The CDR3 loop spans 16 amino acids. The germline gives CDR1 ENHRY, CDR2 SYGVKD. In DNA form, the CDR3 reads TGTGCCATCAGTGAGTCTCGACAGCCTATGAACACTGAAGCTTTCTTT. Its translation: CAISESRQPMNTEAFF.

V is TRBV5-1 and J is TRBJ2-3; D is possibly TRBD1 (6 bases). Deletions cut 0 bases from V and 1 base from J, with 12 bases between. Germline CDR1 and CDR2: SGHRS and YFSETQ. This CDR3 has 16 amino acids. The CDR3 sequence is CASSLVARGGTDTQYF. DNA of the CDR3: TGCGCCAGCAGCTTGGTGGCCAGGGGCGGCACAGATACGCAGTATTTT.

The chain combines TRBV29-1 with TRBJ2-2, with 9 bases matching TRBD2. The length of the CDR3 is 15 residues. J was trimmed by 2 bases and V by 5 bases; bases with no gene match: 6. Germline V gene sequence: CDR1 SQVTM, CDR2 ANQGSEA. As DNA, the CDR3 is TGCAGCGTTCCTACGACTAGCGGCAACACCGGGGAGCTGTTTTTT. The encoded protein is CSVPTTSGNTGELFF.

The V gene is TRBV18, the J gene TRBJ1-2, with D maybe TRBD1 (5 bases). The CDR3 is made up of 14 amino acids. Germline V lookup: CDR1 KGHSH, CDR2 LQKENI. The V end was cut by 1 base, the J end by 0 bases, with 6 bases between. This CDR3 is CASSPQTANYGYTF. CDR3 coding DNA: TGTGCCAGCTCACCACAGACAGCTAACTATGGCTACACCTTC. The full variable domain, with the rest looked up from reference TRBV18 and TRBJ1-2, is NAGVMQNPRHLVRRRGQEARLRCSPMKGHSHVYWYRQLPEEGLKFMVYLQKENIIDESGMPKERFSAEFPKEGPSILRIQQVVRGDSAAYFCASSPQTANYGYTFGSGTRLTVV.

The chain uses TRBV6-2 or TRBV6-3 and TRBJ2-1; 12 nucleotides line up with TRBD2. Germline lookup yields CDR1 MNHEY and CDR2 SVGEGT. The CDR3 is made up of 16 amino acids. The V gene end was trimmed by 4 bases and the J gene end by 6 bases; junction bases not matched to a gene: 7. CDR3 sequence reads: CASSSPGLAGPNEQFF. The CDR3 bases are TGTGCCAGCAGTTCCCCTGGACTAGCGGGGCCCAATGAGCAGTTCTTC.

This clone was recorded only once. CDR3 region: CASTRDTGNTIYF. CDR3 sequence (DNA): TGTGCCAGCACTAGGGACACAGGAAACACCATATATTTT. The V gene is TRBV12-3 or TRBV12-4, the J gene TRBJ1-3, with D possibly TRBD1 on 6 matching bases. The V and J ends lost 7 bases and 4 bases respectively, with 11 bases between them. The CDR3 spans 13 residues.

This rearrangement joins TRBV5-5 to TRBJ1-6, with 8 bases identical to TRBD1. The V gene's germline CDR1 is SGHKS and CDR2 YYEKEE (reference sequence). J gave up 11 bases and V 4 bases, and 8 bases lay outside the gene matches. The CDR3 is made up of 14 amino acids. CDR3 sequence reads: CASSLQGDSPPLHF. The CDR3 DNA is TGTGCCAGCAGCCTACAGGGGGATAGTCCACCCCTCCACTTT.

V and J are TRBV2 and TRBJ2-3; 7 positions match TRBD2. The CDR3 is made up of 14 amino acids. From germline, CDR1 is SNHLY and CDR2 FYNNEI. J was trimmed by 3 bases and V by 4 bases; bases with no gene match: 4. The CDR3 DNA reads TGTGCCAGCAGTGTGTCCGGGGGGACAGATACGCAGTATTTT. Amino acids: CASSVSGGTDTQYF.

This clone was detected a few times. The J gene is TRBJ2-1, the V gene TRBV12-5, with no clear D. The V and J ends lost 6 bases and 7 bases respectively, with 13 bases between them. Germline-derived CDR1 and CDR2 are LGHNT and FRNRAP. The CDR3 covers 13 residues. This chain's CDR3 is CASGQSGLNEQFF. For the CDR3, the DNA is TGTGCTAGTGGCCAATCCGGTCTTAATGAGCAGTTCTTC. The entire variable domain, with the rest obtained from reference TRBV12-5 and TRBJ2-1, is as follows: DARVTQTPRHKVTEMGQEVTMRCQPILGHNTVFWYRQTMMQGLELLAYFRNRAPLDDSGMPKDRFSAEMPDATLATLKIQPSEPRDSAVYFCASGQSGLNEQFFGPGTRLTVL.